This T cell receptor beta chain was identified in a study of blood T cell repertoires in COVID-19. Across the whole study: Sample material is recorded as cDNA or gDNA derived from T cells, B-cell-depleted T cells, or PBMCs.

The data were produced by immunoSEQ multiplex PCR, yet TCRdb's version contains in-frame clones alone and is incomplete. The data hold roughly 250,000 clones, with 90% to 95% observed a single time. Participants were placed into cohorts based on the clinical history they reported. In the case of this clone: A read error may account for a junction end that differs from germline.

From germline, CDR1 is SSHAT and CDR2 FNYEAQ (reference sequence). The CDR3 sequence is 17 residues long. Sequencing used PBMCs or T cells enriched from blood (not recorded which). The rearrangement joins TRBV7-7 to TRBJ2-5; tentatively, D is TRBD1 or TRBD2 (5 bases each). The receptor was derived from a woman aged 18-35 years who had recovered from COVID-19. The CDR3 nucleotides read TGTGCTAGCAGCTTAGCGTGGAAGGGGCTTGGGCAAGAGACCCAGTACTTC. Amino acids: CASSLAWKGLGQETQYF.